This TCR beta chain came from a study of OX40 agonist ivuxolimab in advanced cancers. About the research overall: Every 2 weeks, patients got intravenous ivuxolimab at one of six dose levels (0.01-10 mg/kg). Melanoma, hepatocellular carcinoma, head and neck or renal cell cancer occurred in dose-escalation patients. Study results and limitations: In the 0.1 to 3.0 mg/kg range, CD4+ and CD8+ blood T cells had expanded clonally by week 6.

Libraries were prepared by immunoSEQ multiplex PCR; TCRdb keeps only in-frame clonotypes and omits some of them. The sample has 34,000 or so clones, roughly 89% seen once. This CDR3 is built from 14 residues. V was clipped by 7 bases and J by 3 bases, with 16 bases between them. Germline CDR1 is MNHEY and CDR2 is SMNVEV (reference sequence). Remarks on this clone: No antigen is known for it.

The starting material was CD4+ or CD8+ T cells sorted from blood, obtained in a trial of the OX40 agonist ivuxolimab. The receptor was isolated from an adult with an advanced solid tumor such as melanoma, head and neck, liver or kidney cancer. The gene calls are TRBV27 and TRBJ2-7, with a possible D match to TRBD1 (5 bases). The CDR3 spells CASMHGSGIYEQYF. In DNA, the CDR3 is TGTGCCAGCATGCATGGCTCAGGGATCTACGAGCAGTACTTC.